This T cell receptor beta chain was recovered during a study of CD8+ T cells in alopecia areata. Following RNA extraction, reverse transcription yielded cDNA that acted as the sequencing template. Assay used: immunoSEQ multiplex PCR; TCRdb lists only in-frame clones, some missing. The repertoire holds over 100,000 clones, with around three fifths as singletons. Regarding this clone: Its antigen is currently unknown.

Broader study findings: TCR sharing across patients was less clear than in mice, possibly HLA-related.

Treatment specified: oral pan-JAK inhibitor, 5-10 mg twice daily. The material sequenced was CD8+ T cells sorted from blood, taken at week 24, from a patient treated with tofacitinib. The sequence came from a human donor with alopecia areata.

The DNA of the CDR3 is TGTGCCAGCAGTTACTCCGGGGGATCCTACAATGAGCAGTTCTTC. This encodes CASSYSGGSYNEQFF. V gene TRBV6-5 combines with J gene TRBJ2-1; the D gene is possibly TRBD2 (6 bases). The germline V and J ends were trimmed by 0 bases and 1 base, with 7 bases remaining between them. Per the germline V gene, CDR1 is MNHEY and CDR2 is SVGAGI. The length of the CDR3 is 15 residues.